These 2 T cell receptor beta chains came from one sample sequenced in a study of tumor and adjacent non-tumor tissue in lung cancer. TCRbeta libraries were built with three rounds of nested PCR, modified from ARM-PCR. TCRdb re-derived calls from the multiplex PCR reads in MiXCR, one entry per CDR3 protein. The sample includes approximately 110,000 distinct CDR3 sequences, roughly 75% of them seen just once. RNA was extracted from bulk tissue without any cell sorting. The source material was lung tumor tissue. These TCRs come from an older woman with non-small cell lung cancer.

In regard to this clonotype: A much larger clone is a single base away; this may be a read error. This chain joins TRBV12-3 or TRBV12-4 and TRBJ2-1, with D uncertain. This CDR3 has 13 residues. V was cut by 6 bases and J by 11 bases, with 17 bases left in between. The CDR3 reads CASSEWGANKQFF. In DNA, the CDR3 is TGTGCCAGCAGCGAATGGGGTGCTAATAAGCAGTTCTTC.

As for this clonotype: At one boundary the junction diverges from the germline segment, which might be a read error. The chain employs TRBV7-2 and TRBJ1-1; 7 nucleotides match TRBD1. CDR3 size: 13 residues. CDR1 is SGHTA and CDR2 is FQGNSA in the germline V gene. This chain's CDR3 is CAGSVDREREAFF. CDR3 bases: TGTGCCGGCAGCGTAGACAGGGAACGTGAAGCTTTCTTT.